Reported below is one TCR beta chain. Germline V gene data show CDR1 as SNHLY and CDR2 as FYNNEI. V was trimmed by 7 bases and J by 4 bases, leaving 13 bases between them. CDR3 size: 13 residues. This sample stems from a study of T cell repertoires in cytomegalovirus infection. TCRdb recomputed calls from the reads with MiXCR, one row per CDR3 protein. The top ten clones hold approximately 1.8% of a sample with fewer than 250,000 distinct CDR3 sequences, roughly an eighth of them seen once. Material: PBMCs. The receptor was derived from a human donor in good health (CMV status not recorded). Some clones in this sample may be carry-over from other donors' samples. The chain recombines TRBV2 with TRBJ2-5; D possibly uses TRBD1 or TRBD2 (5 bases each). This chain's CDR3 is CASKEGRAETQYF. CDR3 bases: TGTGCCAGCAAAGAGGGGAGAGCAGAGACCCAGTACTTC.